The 12 T cell receptor beta chains below all came from one sample that was sequenced in a study of blood T cell repertoires in COVID-19 (TCRdb year 2020). Library generation was performed with the immunoSEQ multiplex PCR assay. Here the immuneACCESS table is served through TCRdb, limited to in-frame sequences with V and J called. Missing clones are a known gap in these copies; in checked studies unresolved V genes cover under half, and the rest lacks a known reason. The sample yields more than 60,000 clones; roughly 82% were counted once. The ten largest clones represent roughly an eighth of the sample. Sequencing input: peripheral blood. The receptors originated from an elderly woman with acute or convalescent COVID-19.

As DNA, the CDR3 is TGTGCCAGCAGCCCGGACTTTTCCACCGGGGAGCTGTTTTTT. Protein sequence: CASSPDFSTGELFF. The V call is TRBV5-4, the J call TRBJ2-2, with D maybe TRBD2 (5 bases). The CDR3 loop spans 14 amino acids. From germline, CDR1 is SGHNT and CDR2 YYREEE (reference sequence). With 4 bases removed from V and 4 bases from J, the gap between germline ends came to 11 bases.

The chain is built from TRBV2 and TRBJ1-6, with D perhaps matching TRBD1 (5 bases). Deletions cut 2 bases from V and 7 bases from J, with 12 bases between. Per germline, CDR1 SNHLY and CDR2 FYNNEI. The CDR3 covers 15 residues. The CDR3: CASSELAGRNSPLHF. The CDR3 nucleotides are TGTGCCAGCAGTGAATTGGCAGGGCGGAATTCACCCCTCCACTTT. Full variable domain (outside the CDR3, taken from reference TRBV2 and TRBJ1-6): EPEVTQTPSHQVTQMGQEVILRCVPISNHLYFYWYRQILGQKVEFLVSFYNNEISEKSEIFDDQFSVERPDGSNFTLKIRSTKLEDSAMYFCASSELAGRNSPLHFGNGTRLTVT.

This chain joins TRBV6-2 or TRBV6-3 and TRBJ2-1; 8 bases line up with TRBD2. The CDR3 totals 17 residues. Germline V gene lookup returns CDR1 MNHEY and CDR2 SVGEGT. V lost 0 bases, J lost 4 bases, and 8 bases stayed unmatched. The DNA of the CDR3 is TGTGCCAGCAGTTACTCTCCCACTAGCGGATCTTACAATGAGCAGTTCTTC. Amino acid sequence: CASSYSPTSGSYNEQFF.

This clone was observed a few times. The rearrangement links TRBV19 to TRBJ2-2; no clear D gene. The CDR3 loop spans 16 amino acids. The germline V and J ends were trimmed by 3 bases and 1 base, with 12 bases remaining between them. Germline V gives CDR1 LNHDA, CDR2 SQIVND (reference sequence). The CDR3 DNA follows: TGTGCCAGTAGTATTTATTTCCGACAGAACACCGGGGAGCTGTTTTTT. This codes for CASSIYFRQNTGELFF.

The gene calls are TRBV5-1 and TRBJ1-1; D unresolved. This CDR3 contains 13 residues. Germline loops: CDR1 SGHRS, CDR2 YFSETQ. V lost 0 bases, J lost 11 bases, and 14 bases lay in between. The CDR3 DNA is TGCGCCAGCAGCTTGGCTTTTGGGAGCCTGGCTTTCTTT. It codes for CASSLAFGSLAFF.

The V and J genes are TRBV20-1 and TRBJ2-3; the match to TRBD2 covers 10 bases. The germline gives CDR1 DFQATT, CDR2 SNEGSKA (reference sequence). The CDR3 extends over 16 amino acids. Germline trimming cut 3 bases from V and 4 bases from J; bases unmatched to any gene: 10. The chain's CDR3 is CSASKSSGSYADTQYF. Here the CDR3 DNA reads TGCAGTGCTAGTAAGTCTAGCGGGAGTTACGCAGATACGCAGTATTTT.

This clone showed up just a few times. This chain uses TRBV7-2 with TRBJ2-5; the D gene is possibly TRBD1 (5 bases). The CDR3 consists of 15 residues. Germline CDR1 and CDR2: SGHTA and FQGNSA. Deletions cut 3 bases from V and 4 bases from J, with 15 bases between. CDR3 bases: TGTGCCAGCAGCTTCTCTAGGGGAATAGGAGAGACCCAGTACTTC. Translating it yields CASSFSRGIGETQYF.

This clone was seen a handful of times. This rearrangement joins TRBV19 to TRBJ2-2; D is uncertain. Trimming pared 3 bases from V and 2 bases from J, leaving 7 bases between. There are 14 residues in the CDR3. Germline-derived CDR1 and CDR2 are LNHDA and SQIVND (reference sequence). CDR3 sequence (DNA): TGTGCCAGTAGTATCGGGTTCAACACCGGGGAGCTGTTTTTT. It is translated as CASSIGFNTGELFF.

CDR3 region: CASSAGTGVYEQYF. In DNA form, the CDR3 reads TGTGCCAGCAGCGCCGGGACAGGGGTATACGAGCAGTACTTC. V is TRBV9 and J is TRBJ2-7, with 10 bases lining up with TRBD1. Germline assignment: CDR1 SGDLS and CDR2 YYNGEE. The ends lost 3 bases at V and 4 bases at J; junction bases unmatched: 4. CDR3 length: 14 amino acids.

The count of this clone is one. CDR3: CASSRTGVDYEQYF. For the CDR3, the DNA is TGCGCCAGCAGCCGGACAGGGGTCGACTACGAGCAGTACTTC. This chain uses TRBV4-1 with TRBJ2-7; 9 positions agree with TRBD1. This CDR3 region has 14 residues. CDR1 MGHRA and CDR2 YSYEKL come from the germline V gene. V gave up 4 bases and J gave up 3 bases; unmatched junction bases: 4.

The rearrangement joins TRBV5-1 to TRBJ2-3; no clear D gene. With 0 bases removed from V and 5 bases from J, the gap between germline ends came to 10 bases. From germline, CDR1 is SGHRS and CDR2 YFSETQ. This CDR3 comprises 14 residues. The CDR3 sequence: CASSLAPGGDTQYF. The CDR3, as DNA: TGCGCCAGCAGCTTGGCGCCCGGCGGAGATACGCAGTATTTT.

The chain recombines TRBV30 with TRBJ1-2; no reliable D call. Germline V gene lookup returns CDR1 GTSNPN and CDR2 SVGIG (reference sequence). This CDR3 is built from 13 residues. V shed 7 bases and J shed 4 bases, with 16 bases lying between them. The CDR3 spells CAFAWGVGYGYTF. CDR3 sequence (DNA): TGTGCCTTCGCCTGGGGAGTCGGCTATGGCTACACCTTC.